The 13 T cell receptor beta chains given below trace back to one sample, sequenced in a study of blood T cell repertoires in COVID-19. The assay was immunoSEQ multiplex PCR, and TCRdb's table has in-frame clones only and misses some. The table includes 110,000 or so clones, under 80% detected once. Material: peripheral blood. These receptors were taken from a man between 50 and 59 years old with acute or convalescent COVID-19.

This sequence joins TRBV6-5 and TRBJ1-2, with D perhaps matching TRBD1 (5 bases). V was trimmed by 0 bases and J by 0 bases, leaving 11 bases between them. In germline, CDR1 is MNHEY, CDR2 SVGAGI. This CDR3 has 16 residues. This CDR3 is CASSYSLPGANYGYTF. CDR3 bases: TGTGCCAGCAGTTACTCACTACCGGGGGCTAACTATGGCTACACCTTC.

This chain connects TRBV12-3 or TRBV12-4 to TRBJ2-3; D is unclear. This CDR3 has 13 amino acids. The V end lost 2 bases, the J end lost 5 bases, and 8 bases lay between the germline ends. CDR3 amino acids: CASSLRPGDTQYF. In nucleotides, the CDR3 is TGTGCCAGCAGTTTACGCCCAGGAGATACGCAGTATTTT.

This clone was seen a handful of times. CDR3 in DNA: TGTGCCAGCAGCTTAATACCCAGGGGGAATGAAGCTTTCTTT. This encodes CASSLIPRGNEAFF. The J gene is TRBJ1-1, the V gene TRBV11-2; 7 bases line up with TRBD1. The CDR3 is 14 residues long. The germline CDR1 and CDR2 sequences are SGHAT and FQNNGV. V was pared by 2 bases and J by 7 bases, with 7 bases of the junction left unmatched.

This clone has a single count. The CDR3 DNA follows: TGTGCCAGCAGCTTGGGTTCCGGGGGCGAGCAGTACTTC. Its protein product is CASSLGSGGEQYF. The chain combines TRBV11-3 with TRBJ2-7, with a weak D call TRBD2 (6 bases). Trimming removed 3 bases at V and 6 bases at J, with 12 bases between. There are 13 residues in the CDR3. Germline CDR1 reads SGHNT; CDR2 reads YENEEA.

The V and J genes are TRBV11-2 and TRBJ1-2; D ambiguous. The V end was cut by 5 bases, the J end by 0 bases, with 10 bases between. This CDR3 has 14 amino acids. Germline V lookup: CDR1 SGHAT, CDR2 FQNNGV. The CDR3 loop is CASSPVGANYGYTF. The CDR3 DNA sequence: TGTGCCAGCAGCCCAGTCGGGGCTAACTATGGCTACACCTTC.

This clone occurred a few times. The chain employs TRBV6-4 and TRBJ2-2, with D possibly matching TRBD2 (6 bases). Germline CDR1 reads MRHNA; CDR2 reads SNTAGT. The V end lost 2 bases, the J end lost 5 bases, and 6 bases lay between the germline ends. The CDR3 runs 13 residues. The CDR3 loop is CASSDRETGELFF. The CDR3, as DNA: TGTGCCAGCAGTGACCGGGAGACCGGGGAGCTGTTTTTT.

The chain recombines TRBV10-3 with TRBJ1-5; 9 nucleotides align to TRBD1. Germline CDR1 is ENHRY and CDR2 is SYGVKD. V shed 5 bases and J 4 bases; nucleotides not matched to a gene: 3. The CDR3 totals 14 residues. Written as DNA, the CDR3 is TGTGCCATCAGTTCCGGGACAGGGAATCAGCCCCAGCATTTT. Protein: CAISSGTGNQPQHF.

This clone was picked up one time. The rearrangement joins TRBV19 to TRBJ1-2; D remains unclear. Deletions cut 2 bases from V and 3 bases from J, with 10 bases between. Germline V gives CDR1 LNHDA, CDR2 SQIVND (reference sequence). The CDR3 runs to 14 residues. The DNA for the CDR3 is TGTGCCAGTAGTATAAGGGAGGGCGACTATGGCTACACCTTC. This sequence encodes CASSIREGDYGYTF.

The V call is TRBV29-1, the J call TRBJ2-7, with 10 bases fitting TRBD1. V gave up 6 bases and J gave up 9 bases; unmatched junction bases: 17. CDR1 and CDR2 (germline): SQVTM, ANQGSEA. This CDR3 comprises 15 residues. The CDR3: CSVTGGVSEYGGQYF. The CDR3 DNA follows: TGCAGCGTGACAGGGGGCGTTTCGGAGTACGGTGGGCAGTACTTC.

The genes are TRBV19 and TRBJ1-5; D remains unclear. V lost 9 bases, J lost 6 bases, and 18 bases lay in between. CDR1 is LNHDA, CDR2 SQIVND, per germline (reference sequence). The CDR3 is 14 amino acids. The CDR3 here is CASDYRRASQPQHF. The CDR3 coding sequence is TGTGCCAGCGATTATAGGCGGGCATCTCAGCCCCAGCATTTT.

The sample holds a few counts of this clone. V usage is TRBV28 and J usage is TRBJ1-1; the D is unclear. V was pared by 4 bases and J by 4 bases, with 10 bases between. CDR3 length: 13 amino acids. Per the germline V gene, CDR1 is MDHEN and CDR2 is SYDVKM. This CDR3 reads CASSSPVVTEAFF. CDR3 nucleotide sequence: TGTGCCAGCAGTTCCCCGGTGGTCACTGAAGCTTTCTTT. Based on the CDR3 plus reference TRBV28 and TRBJ1-1, the full variable domain is DVKVTQSSRYLVKRTGEKVFLECVQDMDHENMFWYRQDPGLGLRLIYFSYDVKMKEKGDIPEGYSVSREKKERFSLILESASTNQTSMYLCASSSPVVTEAFFGQGTRLTVV.

This chain uses TRBV2 with TRBJ2-2; possible D gene TRBD1, 6 bases. CDR3 length: 12 amino acids. Trimming removed 7 bases at V and 6 bases at J, with 9 bases between. The V gene's germline CDR1 is SNHLY and CDR2 FYNNEI. The CDR3: CASTGQSGELFF. Written as DNA, the CDR3 is TGTGCCAGCACGGGACAATCCGGGGAGCTGTTTTTT.

This chain links TRBV25-1 with TRBJ2-1; TRBD2 agrees at 10 bases. V lost 5 bases and J lost 7; bases outside the gene matches: 8. Germline CDR1 reads MGHDK; CDR2 reads SYGVNS. The CDR3 is made up of 15 amino acids. The DNA for the CDR3 is TGTGCCAGCAGTAACATACTAGCGGGATCGAATGAGCAGTTCTTC. This sequence encodes CASSNILAGSNEQFF.